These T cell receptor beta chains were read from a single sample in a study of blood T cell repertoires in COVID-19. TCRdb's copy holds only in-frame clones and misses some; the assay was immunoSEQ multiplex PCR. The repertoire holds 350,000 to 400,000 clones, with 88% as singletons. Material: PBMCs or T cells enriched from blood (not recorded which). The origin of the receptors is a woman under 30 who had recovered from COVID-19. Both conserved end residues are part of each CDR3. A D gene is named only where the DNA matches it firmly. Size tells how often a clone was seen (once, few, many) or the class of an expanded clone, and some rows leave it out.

CDR3: CASSMGTGVGNKKLFF; DNA: TGTGCCAGTAGTATGGGTACAGGGGTAGGGAATAAAAAACTGTTTTTT; J: TRBJ1-4; size: .; V: TRBV19; D: TRBD1
CDR3: CARSEIWSTGRGLSYEQYF; DNA: TGTGCCAGGAGCGAGATTTGGAGTACGGGGCGGGGGCTCTCCTACGAGCAGTACTTC; J: TRBJ2-7; size: many; V: TRBV21-1; D: .
CDR3: CASSVEGTGYEKLFF; DNA: TGTGCCAGCAGCGTAGAGGGAACAGGTTACGAAAAACTGTTTTTT; J: TRBJ1-4; size: .; V: TRBV9; D: .
CDR3: CASSLAKTHTDTQYF; DNA: TGTGCCAGCAGTTTAGCTAAGACACACACAGATACGCAGTATTTT; J: TRBJ2-3; size: once; V: TRBV28; D: .
CDR3: CASSGTGDRTEKLFF; DNA: TGCGCCAGCAGCGGGACAGGGGATAGGACTGAAAAACTGTTTTTT; J: TRBJ1-4; size: .; V: TRBV5-1; D: TRBD1
CDR3: CASSLGTSSYNEQFF; DNA: TGTGCCAGCAGCTTAGGGACTAGCTCCTACAATGAGCAGTTCTTC; J: TRBJ2-1; size: .; V: TRBV11-3; D: TRBD2
CDR3: CASSLDGGGGRSNQPQHF; DNA: TGCGCCAGCAGCTTGGACGGAGGGGGCGGAAGAAGCAATCAGCCCCAGCATTTT; J: TRBJ1-5; size: .; V: TRBV5-1; D: TRBD1
CDR3: CASSPGQGSNQPQHF; DNA: TGTGCCAGCAGTCCGGGACAGGGGAGCAATCAGCCCCAGCATTTT; J: TRBJ1-5; size: .; V: TRBV6-5; D: TRBD1
CDR3: CASSVGGETEAFF; DNA: TGTGCCAGCAGCGTAGGGGGGGAGACTGAAGCTTTCTTT; J: TRBJ1-1; size: .; V: TRBV9; D: .
CDR3: CASSRDFNSPLHF; DNA: TGTGCCAGCAGCCGGGACTTTAATTCACCCCTCCACTTT; J: TRBJ1-6; size: .; V: TRBV7-3; D: .
CDR3: CASSSDDHPFQGSSYNEQFF; DNA: TGTGCCAGCAGCTCAGACGATCATCCTTTCCAGGGGAGCTCCTACAATGAGCAGTTCTTC; J: TRBJ2-1; size: .; V: TRBV11-2; D: .
CDR3: CSASWGPNQPQHF; DNA: TGCAGTGCTAGTTGGGGCCCCAATCAGCCCCAGCATTTT; J: TRBJ1-5; size: .; V: TRBV20-1; D: .
CDR3: CASRDSLQNMNTEAFF; DNA: TGTGCCAGCAGAGATTCATTACAGAACATGAACACTGAAGCTTTCTTT; J: TRBJ1-1; size: .; V: TRBV6-4; D: .
CDR3: CASSERGSYNEQFF; DNA: TGTGCCAGCAGTGAACGGGGGAGCTACAATGAGCAGTTCTTC; J: TRBJ2-1; size: .; V: TRBV6-1; D: .
CDR3: CASSPGLAGGPTGELFF; DNA: TGTGCCAGCAGCCCCGGACTAGCGGGGGGGCCAACCGGGGAGCTGTTTTTT; J: TRBJ2-2; size: .; V: TRBV7-9; D: TRBD2
CDR3: CASSLPAAPPAFF; DNA: TGTGCCAGCAGCTTGCCCGCCGCGCCCCCAGCTTTCTTT; J: TRBJ1-1; size: .; V: TRBV5-6; D: .
CDR3: CASSHVGQDYGYTF; DNA: TGCGCCAGCAGCCACGTTGGACAGGACTATGGCTACACCTTC; J: TRBJ1-2; size: .; V: TRBV4-1; D: TRBD1
CDR3: CASSHSGGRKNTEAFF; DNA: TGTGCCAGCAGTCACTCCGGGGGACGGAAGAACACTGAAGCTTTCTTT; J: TRBJ1-1; size: .; V: TRBV4-2; D: .